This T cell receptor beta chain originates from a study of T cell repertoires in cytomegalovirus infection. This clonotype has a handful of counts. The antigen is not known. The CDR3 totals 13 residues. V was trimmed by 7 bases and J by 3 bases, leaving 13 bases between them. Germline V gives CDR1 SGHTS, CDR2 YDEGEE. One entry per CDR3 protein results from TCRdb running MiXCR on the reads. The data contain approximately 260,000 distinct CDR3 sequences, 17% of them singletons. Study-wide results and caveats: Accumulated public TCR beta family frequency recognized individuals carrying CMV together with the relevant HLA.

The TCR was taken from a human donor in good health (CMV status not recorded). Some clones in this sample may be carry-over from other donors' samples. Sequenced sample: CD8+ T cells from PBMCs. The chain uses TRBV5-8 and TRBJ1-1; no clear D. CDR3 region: CASAARSYTEAFF. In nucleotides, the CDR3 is TGTGCCAGCGCCGCTCGAAGCTACACTGAAGCTTTCTTT.